This passage covers 14 T cell receptor beta chains from one sample sequenced in a study of tumor-infiltrating lymphocytes in localized non-small cell lung cancer. Libraries were prepared by immunoSEQ multiplex PCR; TCRdb keeps only in-frame clonotypes and omits some of them. Of around 15,000 clones in the sample, 69% were seen once. Sequencing used lung tumor tissue. These receptors were taken from a human donor with non-small cell lung cancer.

The chain carries TRBV6-5 and TRBJ2-1; weak D call: TRBD2 (6 bases). The V end was cut by 5 bases, the J end by 5 bases, with 10 bases between. CDR1 and CDR2 (germline): MNHEY, SVGAGI. CDR3 length equals 13 residues. CDR3 coding DNA: TGTGCCAGCAGTCTTAGCGGTAACAATGAGCAGTTCTTC. Translating gives CASSLSGNNEQFF.

This clone appeared once. The genes are TRBV6-1 and TRBJ1-2; 7 nucleotides line up with TRBD1. V trimming: 2 bases; J trimming: 2 bases; junction bases outside the gene matches: 2. This CDR3 has 14 amino acids. Germline CDR1 reads MNHNS; CDR2 reads SASEGT. CDR3 DNA sequence: TGTGCCAGCAGTGAATCACAGGGGAACTATGGCTACACCTTC. This translates into CASSESQGNYGYTF.

For the CDR3, the DNA is TGTGCCAGTAGACAGGGTCCGAGCTCCTACAATGAGCAGTTCTTC. Its translation: CASRQGPSSYNEQFF. The chain is built from TRBV19 and TRBJ2-1; possible D gene TRBD1, 6 bases. Trimming took off 6 bases at V and 0 bases at J, with 12 bases between the two ends. The CDR3 totals 15 residues. CDR1 is LNHDA, CDR2 SQIVND, per germline (reference sequence). The variable domain in full, completed from reference TRBV19 and TRBJ2-1, reads DGGITQSPKYLFRKEGQNVTLSCEQNLNHDAMYWYRQDPGQGLRLIYYSQIVNDFQKGDIAEGYSVSREKKESFPLTVTSAQKNPTAFYLCASRQGPSSYNEQFFGPGTRLTVL.

This clone was seen once. This chain connects TRBV27 to TRBJ1-1, with TRBD1 as a possible D gene (6 bases). This CDR3 is built from 15 residues. CDR1 MNHEY and CDR2 SMNVEV come from the germline V gene (reference sequence). Trimming removed 2 bases at V and 5 bases at J, with 15 bases between. The CDR3 nucleotides are TGTGCCAGCAGTTTACGGGGGGCGGTGGAAACTGAAGCTTTCTTT. Translated: CASSLRGAVETEAFF.

To note about this clone: The junction departs from the called germline gene at one end, perhaps through a read error. The chain couples TRBV7-7 to TRBJ2-7, with 7 nucleotides matching TRBD1. This CDR3 comprises 13 residues. Germline lookup yields CDR1 SSHAT and CDR2 FNYEAQ (reference sequence). CDR3 sequence: CASSYDRDYEQYF. CDR3 nucleotide sequence: TGTGCTAGCAGCTACGACAGGGACTACGAGCAGTACTTC.

The rearrangement uses TRBV10-1 and TRBJ2-3; D might be TRBD2 (6 bases). The CDR3 runs 13 residues. Trimming stripped 6 bases from V and 2 bases from J, with 9 bases between. Germline V gene sequence: CDR1 WNHNN, CDR2 SYGVQD (reference sequence). The chain's CDR3 is CASSRELTDTQYF. The CDR3 DNA reads as TGCGCCAGCAGCCGGGAGCTCACAGATACGCAGTATTTT.

This clone was seen more than once but under ten times. The chain employs TRBV5-1 and TRBJ1-5, with TRBD1 matching 9 bases. This CDR3 comprises 15 residues. Germline V CDR1 and CDR2: SGHRS, YFSETQ. The V gene end was trimmed by 1 base and the J gene end by 7 bases; junction bases not matched to a gene: 6. CDR3 nucleotide sequence: TGCGCCAGCAGCTTGACGGGACAGGGAGCGCAGCCCCAGCATTTT. Its protein is CASSLTGQGAQPQHF.

The chain is built from TRBV11-3 and TRBJ2-6; D call uncertain. Germline V gene sequence: CDR1 SGHNT, CDR2 YENEEA. This CDR3 region has 14 residues. Trimming stripped 5 bases from V and 4 bases from J, with 9 bases between. In DNA, the CDR3 is TGTGCCAGCAGCCCCCGTTCCGGGGCCAACGTCCTGACTTTC. Amino acids: CASSPRSGANVLTF.

The chain has TRBV18 and TRBJ2-7; D unclear. This CDR3 is built from 13 residues. Germline lookup yields CDR1 KGHSH and CDR2 LQKENI. V lost 2 bases to trimming and J lost 3 bases, with 8 bases between them. CDR3 sequence (DNA): TGTGCCAGCTCACCATCGGGTGACTACGAGCAGTACTTC. Translated, it gives CASSPSGDYEQYF.

This chain joins TRBV9 and TRBJ1-5; D unclear. This CDR3 is built from 13 residues. The germline V and J ends were trimmed by 3 bases and 2 bases, with 6 bases remaining between them. The germline V gene encodes CDR1 SGDLS and CDR2 YYNGEE. The CDR3 nucleotides read TGTGCCAGCAGCGGGGGTGGCAATCAGCCCCAGCATTTT. Protein: CASSGGGNQPQHF.

This clone has only one observation. The chain recombines TRBV18 with TRBJ1-3, with TRBD1 identical over 9 bases. This CDR3 is built from 15 residues. V lost 5 bases and J lost 4; bases outside the gene matches: 6. Germline V gene sequence: CDR1 KGHSH, CDR2 LQKENI. The CDR3 is CASSAEQGAGNTIYF. CDR3 sequence (DNA): TGTGCCAGCTCAGCGGAACAGGGGGCCGGAAACACCATATATTTT. The full variable domain, with the rest looked up from reference TRBV18 and TRBJ1-3, is NAGVMQNPRHLVRRRGQEARLRCSPMKGHSHVYWYRQLPEEGLKFMVYLQKENIIDESGMPKERFSAEFPKEGPSILRIQQVVRGDSAAYFCASSAEQGAGNTIYFGEGSWLTVV.

The V and J genes are TRBV28 and TRBJ2-4, with 9 bases that match TRBD1. Trimming cost V 5 bases and J 4 bases; bases outside gene matches: 6. Germline V CDR1 and CDR2: MDHEN, SYDVKM. The CDR3 consists of 15 residues. CDR3 residues: CASSPMDRGKNIQYF. DNA for the CDR3: TGTGCCAGCAGTCCCATGGACAGGGGAAAAAACATTCAGTACTTC.

CDR3 loop: CASSLGLAGVSEQFF. The CDR3 region has the DNA TGTGCCAGCAGCTTAGGGCTAGCGGGAGTAAGTGAGCAGTTCTTC. The chain recombines TRBV7-2 with TRBJ2-1, with 10 nucleotides matching TRBD2. J gave up 9 bases and V 1 base, and 6 bases lay outside the gene matches. The germline CDR1 and CDR2 sequences are SGHTA and FQGNSA. This CDR3 is 15 amino acids long.

This CDR3 is CASSLVRTSSAGELFF. The CDR3 DNA follows: TGTGCCAGCAGCTTAGTCCGGACTAGCAGCGCCGGGGAGCTGTTTTTT. The V and J genes are TRBV7-2 and TRBJ2-2, with TRBD2 matching 8 bases. With 1 base clipped from V and 6 bases from J, the junction kept 7 bases outside the gene matches. The CDR3 spans 16 residues. Germline values: CDR1 SGHTA, CDR2 FQGNSA.